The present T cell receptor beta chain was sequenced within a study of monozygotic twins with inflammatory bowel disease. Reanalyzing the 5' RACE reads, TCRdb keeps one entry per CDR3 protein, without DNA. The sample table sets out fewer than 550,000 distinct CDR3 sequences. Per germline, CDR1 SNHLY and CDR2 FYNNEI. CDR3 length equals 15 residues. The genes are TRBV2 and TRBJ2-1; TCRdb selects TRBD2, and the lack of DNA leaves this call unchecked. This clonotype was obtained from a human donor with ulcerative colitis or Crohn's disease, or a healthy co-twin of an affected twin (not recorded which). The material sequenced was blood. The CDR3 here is CASSLALGSYNEQFF.